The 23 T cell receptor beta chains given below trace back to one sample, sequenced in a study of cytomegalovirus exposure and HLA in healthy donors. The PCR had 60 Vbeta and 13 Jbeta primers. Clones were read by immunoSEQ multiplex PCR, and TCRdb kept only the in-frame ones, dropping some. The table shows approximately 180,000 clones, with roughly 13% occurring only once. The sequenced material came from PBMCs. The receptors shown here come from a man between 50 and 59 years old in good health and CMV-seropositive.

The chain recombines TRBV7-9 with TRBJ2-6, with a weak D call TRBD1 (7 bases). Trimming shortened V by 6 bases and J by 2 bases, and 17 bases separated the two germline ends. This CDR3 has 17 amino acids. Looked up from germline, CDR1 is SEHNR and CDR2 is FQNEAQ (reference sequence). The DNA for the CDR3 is TGTGCCAGCAGTCCAAACAGGGGACTCGCTGGGGCCAACGTCCTGACTTTC. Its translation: CASSPNRGLAGANVLTF.

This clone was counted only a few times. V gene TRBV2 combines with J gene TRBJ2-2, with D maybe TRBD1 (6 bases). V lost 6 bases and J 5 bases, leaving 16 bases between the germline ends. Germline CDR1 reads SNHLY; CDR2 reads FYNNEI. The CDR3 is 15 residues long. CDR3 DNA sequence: TGTGCCAGCAGCGGAATCGGGACACCGACCGGGGAGCTGTTTTTT. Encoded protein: CASSGIGTPTGELFF.

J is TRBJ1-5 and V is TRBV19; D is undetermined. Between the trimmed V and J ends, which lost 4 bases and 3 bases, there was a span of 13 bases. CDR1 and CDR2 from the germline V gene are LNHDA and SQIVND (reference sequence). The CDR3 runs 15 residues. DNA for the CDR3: TGTGCCAGTAGTAACTATCGGGATTTCAATCAGCCCCAGCATTTT. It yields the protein CASSNYRDFNQPQHF.

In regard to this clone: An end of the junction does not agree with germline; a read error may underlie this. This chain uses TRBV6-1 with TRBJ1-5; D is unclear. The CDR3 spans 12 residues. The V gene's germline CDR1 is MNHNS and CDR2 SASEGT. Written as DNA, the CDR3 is TGTGCCAGCAGTCGGAGTAATCAGCCCCAGAATTTT. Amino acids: CASSRSNQPQNF.

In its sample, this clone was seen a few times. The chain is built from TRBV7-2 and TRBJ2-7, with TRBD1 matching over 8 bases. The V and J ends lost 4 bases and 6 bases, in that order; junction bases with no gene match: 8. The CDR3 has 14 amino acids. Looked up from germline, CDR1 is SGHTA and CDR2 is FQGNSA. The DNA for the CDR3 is TGTGCCAGCAGCTCGGACAGGGTACGGGTCGAGCAGTACTTC. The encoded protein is CASSSDRVRVEQYF.

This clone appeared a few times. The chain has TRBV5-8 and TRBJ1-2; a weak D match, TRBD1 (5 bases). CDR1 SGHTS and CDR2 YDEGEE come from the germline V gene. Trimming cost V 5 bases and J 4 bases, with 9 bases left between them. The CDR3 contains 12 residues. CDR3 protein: CASSRTLYGYTF. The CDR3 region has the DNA TGTGCCAGCAGTCGGACACTCTATGGCTACACCTTC.

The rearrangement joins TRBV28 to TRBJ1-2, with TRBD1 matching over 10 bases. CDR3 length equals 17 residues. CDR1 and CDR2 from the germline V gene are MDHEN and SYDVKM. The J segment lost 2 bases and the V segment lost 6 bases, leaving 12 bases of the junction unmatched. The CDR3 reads CASSDHPPGQGNYGYTF. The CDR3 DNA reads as TGTGCCAGCAGCGACCACCCGCCGGGACAGGGGAACTATGGCTACACCTTC.

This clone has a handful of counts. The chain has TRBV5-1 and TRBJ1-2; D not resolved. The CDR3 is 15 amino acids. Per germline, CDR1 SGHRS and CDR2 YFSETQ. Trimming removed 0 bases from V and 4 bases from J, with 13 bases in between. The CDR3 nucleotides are TGCGCCAGCAGCTTGGCCGGCGCCGAGGGCTATGGCTACACCTTC. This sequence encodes CASSLAGAEGYGYTF.

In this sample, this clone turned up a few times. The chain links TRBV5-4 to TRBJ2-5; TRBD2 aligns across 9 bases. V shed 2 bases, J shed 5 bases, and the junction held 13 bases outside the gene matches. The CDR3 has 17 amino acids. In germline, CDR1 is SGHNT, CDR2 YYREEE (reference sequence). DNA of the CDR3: TGTGCCAGCAGCTTCCGCGGAGCGGGGGGACACCGGGAGACCCAGTACTTC. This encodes CASSFRGAGGHRETQYF.

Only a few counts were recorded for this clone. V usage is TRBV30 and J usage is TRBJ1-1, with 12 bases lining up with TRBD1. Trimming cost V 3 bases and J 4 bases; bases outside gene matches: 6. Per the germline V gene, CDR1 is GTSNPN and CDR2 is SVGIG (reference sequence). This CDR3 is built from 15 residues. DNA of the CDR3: TGTGCCTGGAGGGGACAGGGGGCGCTGGGCACTGAAGCTTTCTTT. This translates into CAWRGQGALGTEAFF.

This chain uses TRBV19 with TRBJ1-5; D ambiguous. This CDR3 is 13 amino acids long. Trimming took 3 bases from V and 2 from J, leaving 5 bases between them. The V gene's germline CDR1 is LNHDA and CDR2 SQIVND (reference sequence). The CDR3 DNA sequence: TGTGCCAGTAGTATGAGGGGCAATCAGCCCCAGCATTTT. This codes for CASSMRGNQPQHF.

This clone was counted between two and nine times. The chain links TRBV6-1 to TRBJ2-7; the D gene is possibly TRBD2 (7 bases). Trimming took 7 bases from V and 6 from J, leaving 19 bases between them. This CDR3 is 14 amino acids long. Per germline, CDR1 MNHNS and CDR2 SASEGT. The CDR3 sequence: CASMGGLPPLEQYV. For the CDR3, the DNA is TGTGCCAGCATGGGGGGGCTGCCCCCTCTCGAGCAGTACGTC.

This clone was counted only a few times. CDR3 DNA: TGTGCCAGCCTCCCGGGAGGGGGAAACACCATATATTTT. Protein: CASLPGGGNTIYF. The chain combines TRBV6-1 with TRBJ1-3, with no clear D. The germline V and J ends were trimmed by 8 bases and 4 bases, with 12 bases remaining between them. Germline V lookup: CDR1 MNHNS, CDR2 SASEGT. The CDR3 is 13 residues long.

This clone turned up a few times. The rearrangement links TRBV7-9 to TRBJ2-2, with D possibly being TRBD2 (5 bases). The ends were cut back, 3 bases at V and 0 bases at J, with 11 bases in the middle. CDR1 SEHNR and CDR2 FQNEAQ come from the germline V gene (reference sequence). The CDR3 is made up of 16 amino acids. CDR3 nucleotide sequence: TGTGCCAGCAGCTTCCTCCCGGGATCGAACACCGGGGAGCTGTTTTTT. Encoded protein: CASSFLPGSNTGELFF. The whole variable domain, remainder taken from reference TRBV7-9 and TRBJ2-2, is DTGVSQNPRHKITKRGQNVTFRCDPISEHNRLYWYRQTLGQGPEFLTYFQNEAQLEKSRLLSDRFSAERPKGSFSTLEIQRTEQGDSAMYLCASSFLPGSNTGELFFGEGSRLTVL.

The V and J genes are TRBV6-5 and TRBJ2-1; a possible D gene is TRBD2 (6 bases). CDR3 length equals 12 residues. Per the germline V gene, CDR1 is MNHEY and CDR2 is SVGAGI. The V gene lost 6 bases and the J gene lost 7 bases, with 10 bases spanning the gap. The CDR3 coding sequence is TGTGCCAGCAGGCAGGGACTGAATGAGCAGTTCTTC. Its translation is CASRQGLNEQFF.

The CDR3 spells CASSEFDRGMVEQYF. DNA for the CDR3: TGTGCCAGCAGTGAGTTTGACAGGGGAATGGTCGAGCAGTACTTC. This chain links TRBV2 with TRBJ2-7, with TRBD1 matching over 8 bases. This CDR3 comprises 15 residues. Germline V CDR1 and CDR2: SNHLY, FYNNEI. Trimming at V came to 3 bases and at J to 6 bases, leaving 10 bases not matched to a gene.

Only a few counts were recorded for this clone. DNA of the CDR3: TGTGCCAGCAGCTTTACTGGACAGGGAGGAGGGTCACCCCTCCACTTT. The encoded protein is CASSFTGQGGGSPLHF. The chain is built from TRBV5-6 and TRBJ1-6; 8 bases line up with TRBD1. CDR1 is SGHDT, CDR2 YYEEEE, per germline. V was clipped by 2 bases and J by 10 bases; unmatched bases: 11. This CDR3 is 16 amino acids long.

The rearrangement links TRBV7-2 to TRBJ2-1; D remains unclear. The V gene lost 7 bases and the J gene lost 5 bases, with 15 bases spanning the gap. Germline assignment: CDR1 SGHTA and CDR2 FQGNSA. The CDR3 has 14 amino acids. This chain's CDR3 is CASTNSAEHNEQFF. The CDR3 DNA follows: TGTGCCAGCACCAACTCCGCTGAACACAATGAGCAGTTCTTC. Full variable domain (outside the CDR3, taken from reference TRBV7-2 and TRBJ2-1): GAGVSQSPSNKVTEKGKDVELRCDPISGHTALYWYRQSLGQGLEFLIYFQGNSAPDKSGLPSDRFSAERTGGSVSTLTIQRTQQEDSAVYLCASTNSAEHNEQFFGPGTRLTVL.

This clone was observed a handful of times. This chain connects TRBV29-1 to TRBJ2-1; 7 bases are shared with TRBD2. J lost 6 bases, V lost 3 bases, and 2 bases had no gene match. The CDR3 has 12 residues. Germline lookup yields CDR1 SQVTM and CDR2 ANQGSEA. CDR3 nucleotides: TGCAGCGTTGAGGCGGGGGTCAATGAGCAGTTCTTC. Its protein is CSVEAGVNEQFF.

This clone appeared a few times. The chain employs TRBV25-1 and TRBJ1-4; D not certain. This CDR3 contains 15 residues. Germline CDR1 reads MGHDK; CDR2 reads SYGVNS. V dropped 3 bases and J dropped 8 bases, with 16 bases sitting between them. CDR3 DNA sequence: TGTGCCAGCAGTGAGACACTGCTCTCTCGGGAAAAACTGTTTTTT. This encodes CASSETLLSREKLFF.

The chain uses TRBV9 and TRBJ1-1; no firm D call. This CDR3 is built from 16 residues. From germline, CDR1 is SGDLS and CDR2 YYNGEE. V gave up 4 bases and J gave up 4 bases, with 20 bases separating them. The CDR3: CASSSQNVPAGTEAFF. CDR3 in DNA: TGTGCCAGCAGCTCCCAGAACGTGCCGGCGGGCACTGAAGCTTTCTTT.

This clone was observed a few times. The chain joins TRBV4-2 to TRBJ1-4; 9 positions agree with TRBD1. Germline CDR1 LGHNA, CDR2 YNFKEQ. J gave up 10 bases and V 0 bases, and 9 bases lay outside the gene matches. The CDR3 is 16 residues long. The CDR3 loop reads CASSQDLTGGRGKLFF. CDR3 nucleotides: TGTGCCAGCAGCCAAGATCTTACAGGGGGCCGTGGAAAACTGTTTTTT.

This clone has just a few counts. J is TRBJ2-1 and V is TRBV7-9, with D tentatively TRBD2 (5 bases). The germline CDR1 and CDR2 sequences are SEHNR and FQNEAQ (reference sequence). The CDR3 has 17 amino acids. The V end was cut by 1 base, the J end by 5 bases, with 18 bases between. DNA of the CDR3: TGTGCCAGCAGCTTAGAGGCTCTAGCAAGGGCCCACAATGAGCAGTTCTTC. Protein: CASSLEALARAHNEQFF. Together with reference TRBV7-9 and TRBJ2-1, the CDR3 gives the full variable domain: DTGVSQNPRHKITKRGQNVTFRCDPISEHNRLYWYRQTLGQGPEFLTYFQNEAQLEKSRLLSDRFSAERPKGSFSTLEIQRTEQGDSAMYLCASSLEALARAHNEQFFGPGTRLTVL.